A selection of T cell receptor beta chains follows, all from one sample in a study of T cells in Graves' hyperthyroidism and ophthalmopathy. TCRdb independently ran MiXCR on the multiplex PCR reads; one entry per CDR3 protein. Of 750,000 to 950,000 distinct CDR3 sequences in the sample, 38% were seen once. The specimen was blood. The receptors were sampled from a man between 18 and 29 years old with Graves' hyperthyroidism. CDR3s include the opening cysteine and the closing phenylalanine or tryptophan. A D gene is named only where the DNA matches it firmly. Clone size, where shown, is once, few, many, or a class for clones that have expanded.

CDR3 protein: CASSFETGPYEQYF
CDR3 DNA: TGCGCCAGCAGCTTTGAGACAGGGCCCTACGAGCAGTACTTC
J gene: TRBJ2-7
clone size: -
D gene: TRBD1
V gene: TRBV5-1

CDR3 protein: CSASGTYEQYF
CDR3 DNA: TGCAGTGCGTCCGGGACCTACGAGCAGTACTTC
J gene: TRBJ2-7
clone size: once
D gene: -
V gene: TRBV20-1

CDR3 protein: CASSVEGAEAFF
CDR3 DNA: TGTGCCAGCAGCGTAGAAGGTGCTGAAGCTTTCTTT
J gene: TRBJ1-1
clone size: many
D gene: -
V gene: TRBV9

CDR3 protein: CATSREGRREKLFF
CDR3 DNA: TGTGCCACCAGCAGAGAAGGGAGGCGTGAAAAACTGTTTTTT
J gene: TRBJ1-4
clone size: -
D gene: -
V gene: TRBV15

CDR3 protein: CASQGGPNYGYTF
CDR3 DNA: TGTGCCAGCCAGGGGGGACCCAACTATGGCTACACCTTC
J gene: TRBJ1-2
clone size: -
D gene: TRBD1
V gene: TRBV3-1

CDR3 protein: CASSISVSTGELFF
CDR3 DNA: TGTGCCAGTAGTATTTCAGTGAGCACCGGGGAGCTGTTTTTT
J gene: TRBJ2-2
clone size: -
D gene: -
V gene: TRBV19

CDR3 protein: CASSSGVGALDGYTF
CDR3 DNA: TGCGCCAGCAGCTCCGGGGTGGGGGCTTTGGATGGCTACACCTTC
J gene: TRBJ1-2
clone size: -
D gene: -
V gene: TRBV7-9

CDR3 protein: CATGTGDTYQPQHF
CDR3 DNA: TGTGCCACCGGGACAGGGGACACCTATCAGCCCCAGCATTTT
J gene: TRBJ1-5
clone size: once
D gene: TRBD1
V gene: TRBV10-3

CDR3 protein: CASSKTSGIHKYEQYF
CDR3 DNA: TGTGCCAGCAGCAAGACTAGCGGCATACACAAATACGAGCAGTACTTC
J gene: TRBJ2-7
clone size: many
D gene: TRBD2
V gene: TRBV7-9

CDR3 protein: CATSLQGAREQYF
CDR3 DNA: TGTGCCACCAGTCTGCAGGGGGCGAGAGAGCAGTACTTC
J gene: TRBJ2-7
clone size: many
D gene: TRBD1
V gene: TRBV15

CDR3 protein: CASSINHGGNQPQHF
CDR3 DNA: TGTGCCAGTAGTATAAACCATGGGGGAAATCAGCCCCAGCATTTT
J gene: TRBJ1-5
clone size: few
D gene: -
V gene: TRBV19

CDR3 protein: CASSLLVARGQETQYF
CDR3 DNA: TGTGCCAGCAGCTTACTTGTAGCGAGGGGGCAAGAGACCCAGTACTTC
J gene: TRBJ2-5
clone size: -
D gene: -
V gene: TRBV7-8

CDR3 protein: CSAQLPGAGVSYEQYF
CDR3 DNA: TGCAGTGCACAACTACCGGGGGCAGGGGTTTCCTACGAGCAGTACTTC
J gene: TRBJ2-7
clone size: few
D gene: -
V gene: TRBV20-1

CDR3 protein: CASSRGQRYEQYF
CDR3 DNA: TGTGCCAGCAGCCGGGGACAGCGCTACGAGCAGTACTTC
J gene: TRBJ2-7
clone size: many
D gene: TRBD1
V gene: TRBV7-2

CDR3 protein: CASSRGTGVSGANVLTF
CDR3 DNA: TGTGCCAGCAGCCGAGGGACAGGGGTCTCTGGGGCCAACGTCCTGACTTTC
J gene: TRBJ2-6
clone size: -
D gene: TRBD1
V gene: TRBV7-3

CDR3 protein: CASSLRGLSGNTIYF
CDR3 DNA: TGTGCCAGCAGCCTCCGAGGGTTATCTGGAAACACCATATATTTT
J gene: TRBJ1-3
clone size: few
D gene: -
V gene: TRBV6-2/TRBV6-3

CDR3 protein: CASSFLPNRGDGTDTQYF
CDR3 DNA: TGTGCCAGCAGCTTTCTCCCTAACAGGGGCGACGGCACAGATACGCAGTATTTT
J gene: TRBJ2-3
clone size: -
D gene: TRBD1
V gene: TRBV7-6

CDR3 protein: CASSSTRTGLTYEQYF
CDR3 DNA: TGTGCCAGCAGCTCAACCAGGACAGGGCTCACCTACGAGCAGTACTTC
J gene: TRBJ2-7
clone size: -
D gene: TRBD1
V gene: TRBV7-3

CDR3 protein: CASSPAGQYSPLHF
CDR3 DNA: TGTGCCAGCAGTCCAGCGGGACAGTATTCACCCCTCCACTTT
J gene: TRBJ1-6
clone size: few
D gene: TRBD1
V gene: TRBV3-1

CDR3 protein: CASSVGGDRADEQYF
CDR3 DNA: TGTGCCAGCAGCGTAGGCGGGGACAGGGCCGACGAGCAGTACTTC
J gene: TRBJ2-7
clone size: -
D gene: TRBD1
V gene: TRBV9

CDR3 protein: CASSLDGTSANYGYTF
CDR3 DNA: TGTGCCAGCAGCTTAGACGGGACGTCGGCTAACTATGGCTACACCTTC
J gene: TRBJ1-2
clone size: many
D gene: -
V gene: TRBV7-8

CDR3 protein: CASSAGTGYYGYTF
CDR3 DNA: TGTGCCAGCAGCGCCGGGACAGGTTACTATGGCTACACCTTC
J gene: TRBJ1-2
clone size: many
D gene: TRBD1
V gene: TRBV9

CDR3 protein: CASSPSGPNEKLFF
CDR3 DNA: TGTGCCAGCAGCCCTTCGGGACCTAATGAAAAACTGTTTTTT
J gene: TRBJ1-4
clone size: -
D gene: -
V gene: TRBV5-5

CDR3 protein: CASSQTHGETQYF
CDR3 DNA: TGTGCCAGCAGCCAAACTCATGGCGAGACCCAGTACTTC
J gene: TRBJ2-5
clone size: once
D gene: -
V gene: TRBV12-3/TRBV12-4

CDR3 protein: CASSDRTGRGGELFF
CDR3 DNA: TGTGCCAGCAGTGACCGGACAGGACGGGGCGGGGAGCTGTTTTTT
J gene: TRBJ2-2
clone size: many
D gene: TRBD1
V gene: TRBV25-1

CDR3 protein: CASSYSLAGGIYEQYF
CDR3 DNA: TGTGCCAGCAGTTACTCACTAGCGGGGGGAATCTACGAGCAGTACTTC
J gene: TRBJ2-7
clone size: -
D gene: TRBD2
V gene: TRBV6-6

CDR3 protein: CASGSQVGGYTF
CDR3 DNA: TGTGCCAGCGGATCGCAGGTGGGGGGCTACACCTTC
J gene: TRBJ1-2
clone size: many
D gene: -
V gene: TRBV7-9

CDR3 protein: CASSYNPDRGYEQYF
CDR3 DNA: TGTGCCAGCAGTTACAACCCGGACAGGGGTTACGAGCAGTACTTC
J gene: TRBJ2-7
clone size: -
D gene: TRBD1
V gene: TRBV7-9

CDR3 protein: CASSPEASGANVLTF
CDR3 DNA: TGTGCTAGCAGCCCGGAGGCCTCTGGGGCCAACGTCCTGACTTTC
J gene: TRBJ2-6
clone size: many
D gene: -
V gene: TRBV7-7

CDR3 protein: CASSEGGPDDTEAFF
CDR3 DNA: TGTGCCAGCAGCGAAGGGGGACCGGACGACACTGAAGCTTTCTTT
J gene: TRBJ1-1
clone size: many
D gene: -
V gene: TRBV7-2

CDR3 protein: CATGQWPGELFF
CDR3 DNA: TGTGCCACGGGACAGTGGCCTGGGGAGCTGTTTTTT
J gene: TRBJ2-2
clone size: -
D gene: TRBD1
V gene: TRBV6-5

CDR3 protein: CASSPGTSTGNAIYF
CDR3 DNA: TGTGCCAGCAGCCCAGGGACCTCCACTGGAAACGCCATATATTTT
J gene: TRBJ1-3
clone size: -
D gene: -
V gene: TRBV7-2

CDR3 protein: CASSQDNSEETQYF
CDR3 DNA: TGCGCCAGCAGCCAAGACAACTCTGAAGAGACCCAGTACTTC
J gene: TRBJ2-5
clone size: -
D gene: -
V gene: TRBV11-2

CDR3 protein: CSVGPVKGETQYF
CDR3 DNA: TGCAGCGTTGGGCCAGTCAAGGGAGAGACCCAGTACTTC
J gene: TRBJ2-5
clone size: many
D gene: -
V gene: TRBV29-1

CDR3 protein: CASSSGFSGELFF
CDR3 DNA: TGTGCCAGCAGCTCAGGGTTTTCAGGGGAGCTGTTTTTT
J gene: TRBJ2-2
clone size: -
D gene: -
V gene: TRBV13

CDR3 protein: CASSPRQGRETQYF
CDR3 DNA: TGTGCCAGCAGCCCGAGACAGGGTAGAGAGACCCAGTACTTC
J gene: TRBJ2-5
clone size: many
D gene: TRBD1
V gene: TRBV7-9

CDR3 protein: CSATLSSGANVLTF
CDR3 DNA: TGCAGTGCTACCCTTTCTAGTGGGGCCAACGTCCTGACTTTC
J gene: TRBJ2-6
clone size: few
D gene: -
V gene: TRBV20-1

CDR3 protein: CASSQDPHRDRYEQYF
CDR3 DNA: TGCGCCAGCAGCCAAGATCCTCACAGGGATCGCTACGAGCAGTACTTC
J gene: TRBJ2-7
clone size: -
D gene: -
V gene: TRBV5-1